This T cell receptor beta chain was identified in a study of blood T cells in healthy people across ages. Study-wide results and limits: A strong correlation was seen between TCR beta diversity and naive T cell percentage.

Alongside a J-beta primer mix, a sample-barcoded 5' primer served in a second PCR lasting roughly 7 to 12 cycles. Each TCR beta cDNA got a 12-nucleotide random molecular identifier. Each sample provided no less than 2.5 million CDR3-containing paired-end reads. TCRdb analysed the 5' RACE reads with MiXCR anew, one entry per CDR3 protein. Of hundreds of thousands of distinct CDR3 sequences in the sample, 40% to 60% were seen once. The V end lost 6 bases, the J end lost 2 bases, and 10 bases lay between the germline ends. Germline V gene data show CDR1 as SGHTA and CDR2 as FQGNSA. The CDR3 covers 13 residues. Total RNA amounts of at least 6 micrograms were extracted per sample. This clonotype was picked up many times. The antigen is not known.

Material: blood. V gene TRBV7-2 combines with J gene TRBJ1-1; D unresolved. The TCR was taken from a man between 25 and 39 years old in good health. The CDR3 DNA follows: TGTGCCAGCAGTTACCAGAGTAACACTGAAGCTTTCTTT. Its translation: CASSYQSNTEAFF.